These 11 T cell receptor beta chains were sequenced from one sample in a study of OX40 agonist ivuxolimab in advanced cancers. Data came from immunoSEQ multiplex PCR; TCRdb stores just in-frame clones and leaves some out. This table holds over 80,000 clones, 85% to 90% found once. Source: CD4+ or CD8+ T cells sorted from blood, taken in a trial of the OX40 agonist ivuxolimab. These receptors originate from an adult with an advanced solid tumor such as melanoma, head and neck, liver or kidney cancer.

The chain is built from TRBV19 and TRBJ2-1; D tentatively fits TRBD1 or TRBD2 (5 bases each). V was pared by 3 bases and J by 2 bases, with 8 bases between. The CDR3 is made up of 14 amino acids. Germline V lookup: CDR1 LNHDA, CDR2 SQIVND (reference sequence). In DNA, the CDR3 is TGTGCCAGTAGTATGGGACGGACCTACAATGAGCAGTTCTTC. Translation gives CASSMGRTYNEQFF. The full variable domain, rest sourced from reference TRBV19 and TRBJ2-1, is DGGITQSPKYLFRKEGQNVTLSCEQNLNHDAMYWYRQDPGQGLRLIYYSQIVNDFQKGDIAEGYSVSREKKESFPLTVTSAQKNPTAFYLCASSMGRTYNEQFFGPGTRLTVL.

This chain links TRBV6-6 with TRBJ1-2, with no clear D. V lost 8 bases to trimming and J lost 2 bases, with 12 bases between them. The germline V gene encodes CDR1 MNHNY and CDR2 SVGAGI (reference sequence). This CDR3 spans 13 amino acids. CDR3 DNA: TGTGCCAGCGTGTATGACGGGAACTATGGCTACACCTTC. Translating gives CASVYDGNYGYTF.

The chain carries TRBV2 and TRBJ1-1, with D possibly TRBD1 on 6 matching bases. V lost 11 bases to trimming and J lost 6 bases, with 13 bases between them. CDR1 is SNHLY and CDR2 is FYNNEI in the germline V gene. The CDR3 consists of 11 residues. CDR3 amino acids: CADRREAEAFF. The DNA for the CDR3 is TGTGCCGACAGGAGAGAGGCTGAAGCTTTCTTT.

The J gene is TRBJ1-5, the V gene TRBV4-1, with 12 positions matching TRBD1. CDR1 and CDR2 from the germline V gene are MGHRA and YSYEKL. This CDR3 has 15 residues. The trim removed 4 bases at V and 7 bases at J, leaving 5 bases unmatched. The CDR3 reads CASSPGTGGLQPQHF. CDR3 in DNA: TGCGCCAGCAGCCCCGGGACAGGGGGCTTGCAGCCCCAGCATTTT.

The chain uses TRBV6-5 and TRBJ2-5, with 8 bases matching TRBD2. CDR3 length: 14 amino acids. Trimming removed 7 bases from V and 3 bases from J; junction bases left unmatched: 7. In germline, CDR1 is MNHEY, CDR2 SVGAGI. CDR3 sequence: CASNPAGAEETQYF. The CDR3 DNA is TGTGCCAGCAATCCAGCGGGAGCGGAAGAGACCCAGTACTTC.

This sequence joins TRBV6-1 and TRBJ2-1, with 7 bases lining up with TRBD1. CDR1 is MNHNS and CDR2 is SASEGT in the germline V gene. The CDR3 consists of 17 residues. V lost 2 bases, J lost 4 bases, and 11 bases stayed unmatched. For the CDR3, the DNA is TGTGCCAGCAGTGAAAGGCGGAGGCAGGGGGTTTACAATGAGCAGTTCTTC. Protein: CASSERRRQGVYNEQFF.

The chain couples TRBV18 to TRBJ1-1; unclear D gene. Germline CDR1 and CDR2: KGHSH and LQKENI. The V end was cut by 3 bases, the J end by 4 bases, with 12 bases between. This CDR3 comprises 14 residues. The CDR3 loop is CASSPEGKGTEAFF. CDR3 sequence (DNA): TGTGCCAGCTCACCGGAAGGGAAAGGCACTGAAGCTTTCTTT. The whole variable domain, filled in from reference TRBV18 and TRBJ1-1, reads NAGVMQNPRHLVRRRGQEARLRCSPMKGHSHVYWYRQLPEEGLKFMVYLQKENIIDESGMPKERFSAEFPKEGPSILRIQQVVRGDSAAYFCASSPEGKGTEAFFGQGTRLTVV.

The J gene is TRBJ2-1, the V gene TRBV2; D is unresolved. Trimming took 7 bases from V and 7 from J, leaving 5 bases between them. Germline CDR1 SNHLY, CDR2 FYNNEI. CDR3 length: 10 residues. The CDR3 DNA follows: TGTGCCAGCAACGGAAATGAGCAGTTCTTC. This codes for CASNGNEQFF.

The rearrangement links TRBV6-6 to TRBJ2-7; the D gene could be TRBD1 or TRBD2 (5 bases each). The CDR3 totals 15 residues. CDR1 is MNHNY and CDR2 is SVGAGI in the germline V gene (reference sequence). V dropped 0 bases and J dropped 2 bases, with 11 bases sitting between them. In DNA, the CDR3 is TGTGCCAGCAGTTACTCGGGACCGGGGCCCTACGAGCAGTACTTC. Translating gives CASSYSGPGPYEQYF.

V gene TRBV19 combines with J gene TRBJ2-2; possibly TRBD2 for D (6 bases). V was trimmed by 8 bases and J by 0 bases, leaving 7 bases between them. Germline CDR1 LNHDA, CDR2 SQIVND (reference sequence). The CDR3 length is 13 residues. The CDR3 DNA sequence: TGTGCCAGTTCGGGGGCGAACACCGGGGAGCTGTTTTTT. Translating gives CASSGANTGELFF.

The V gene is TRBV30, the J gene TRBJ1-1, with 7 bases identical to TRBD1. Looked up from germline, CDR1 is GTSNPN and CDR2 is SVGIG (reference sequence). The CDR3 length is 13 residues. The V and J ends lost 2 bases and 5 bases, in that order; junction bases with no gene match: 5. The CDR3 is CAWSRVRGTEAFF. For the CDR3, the DNA is TGTGCCTGGAGTAGGGTCAGGGGGACTGAAGCTTTCTTT.